The next 21 T cell receptor beta chains were all read from a single sample in a study of blood T cell repertoires in COVID-19. Sequencing was performed with immunoSEQ multiplex PCR; in TCRdb, only in-frame clones are kept and a portion is missing. The sample lists approximately 200,000 clones; around 80% were seen once. Material: peripheral blood. The receptors originated from a human donor with acute or convalescent COVID-19. The donor label of this sample is uncertain.

In its sample, this clone was seen a few times. The J gene is TRBJ1-1, the V gene TRBV7-9; D gene ambiguous. CDR3 length: 14 residues. Per the germline V gene, CDR1 is SEHNR and CDR2 is FQNEAQ (reference sequence). V lost 1 base, J lost 7 bases, and 13 bases lay in between. The CDR3, as DNA: TGTGCCAGCAGCTTAGAGTCAGTGGCCAGTGAAGCTTTCTTT. Translating gives CASSLESVASEAFF.

The chain uses TRBV4-1 and TRBJ2-7; D might be TRBD1 (5 bases). The CDR3 is made up of 16 amino acids. Trimming removed 2 bases from V and 2 bases from J, with 16 bases in between. CDR1 and CDR2 from the germline V gene are MGHRA and YSYEKL. This CDR3 reads CASSQPISDKTYEQYF. In nucleotides, the CDR3 is TGCGCCAGCAGCCAACCTATCTCGGACAAGACCTACGAGCAGTACTTC.

The chain carries TRBV27 and TRBJ2-7, with TRBD2 identical over 7 bases. The CDR3 sequence is 15 residues long. The V gene end was trimmed by 2 bases and the J gene end by 2 bases; junction bases not matched to a gene: 6. Germline-derived CDR1 and CDR2 are MNHEY and SMNVEV (reference sequence). In DNA form, the CDR3 reads TGTGCCAGCAGTTTAAGGCTAGCGGTAACCTACGAGCAGTACTTC. Amino acids: CASSLRLAVTYEQYF.

The V gene is TRBV27, the J gene TRBJ1-3, with a possible D match to TRBD1 (6 bases). V shed 2 bases and J shed 0 bases, with 14 bases lying between them. CDR3 length: 17 residues. The V gene's germline CDR1 is MNHEY and CDR2 SMNVEV (reference sequence). Here the CDR3 reads CASSLGARGSSGNTIYF. The CDR3 DNA reads TGTGCCAGCAGTTTAGGGGCCAGGGGTAGCTCTGGAAACACCATATATTTT.

This clone was detected a few times. The chain joins TRBV9 to TRBJ2-5; D may be TRBD2 (5 bases). The germline V gene encodes CDR1 SGDLS and CDR2 YYNGEE. The CDR3 loop spans 14 amino acids. Trimming stripped 0 bases from V and 3 bases from J, with 9 bases between. The CDR3 DNA follows: TGTGCCAGCAGCGTAGGTAATAGCGAAGAGACCCAGTACTTC. It specifies CASSVGNSEETQYF.

The gene calls are TRBV6-5 and TRBJ1-2; D remains ambiguous. Trimming cost V 0 bases and J 4 bases, with 9 bases left between them. The CDR3 consists of 14 residues. Germline CDR1 and CDR2: MNHEY and SVGAGI. The CDR3 here is CASSYSPGFYGYTF. CDR3 nucleotide sequence: TGTGCCAGCAGTTACTCGCCCGGGTTCTATGGCTACACCTTC.

The chain combines TRBV5-5 with TRBJ1-1; 8 nucleotides line up with TRBD1. Germline V gene sequence: CDR1 SGHKS, CDR2 YYEKEE (reference sequence). The CDR3 length is 15 residues. J was trimmed by 1 base and V by 4 bases; bases with no gene match: 6. DNA of the CDR3: TGTGCCAGCAGCCCCGGACAGGGAAAGAACACTGAAGCTTTCTTT. Amino acid sequence: CASSPGQGKNTEAFF.

This clone was observed a few times. This sequence joins TRBV4-1 and TRBJ2-7, with TRBD2 matching over 14 bases. Germline values: CDR1 MGHRA, CDR2 YSYEKL. This CDR3 contains 15 residues. With V trimmed by 5 bases and J by 4 bases, 4 bases remained unmatched. For the CDR3, the DNA is TGCGCCAGCAGCGTCGGACTAGCGGGAGGTTACGAGCAGTACTTC. Protein: CASSVGLAGGYEQYF.

The rearrangement joins TRBV10-3 to TRBJ2-1; the match to TRBD2 covers 11 bases. Germline-derived CDR1 and CDR2 are ENHRY and SYGVKD. This CDR3 has 15 amino acids. V lost 6 bases, J lost 7 bases, and 8 bases stayed unmatched. This CDR3 is CAISDSGRAGNEQFF. In DNA, the CDR3 is TGTGCCATCAGCGATAGCGGGAGGGCCGGAAATGAGCAGTTCTTC.

This clone was recorded once. The rearrangement links TRBV9 to TRBJ2-1; tentative D call: TRBD1 (6 bases). Germline values: CDR1 SGDLS, CDR2 YYNGEE. The CDR3 spans 15 residues. With 4 bases removed from V and 7 bases from J, the gap between germline ends came to 18 bases. The CDR3 region is CASSPGQPVWNEQFF. The CDR3 nucleotides are TGTGCCAGCAGCCCAGGACAGCCGGTCTGGAATGAGCAGTTCTTC.

This rearrangement joins TRBV18 to TRBJ2-5; the match to TRBD1 covers 12 bases. The J segment lost 5 bases and the V segment lost 3 bases, leaving 7 bases of the junction unmatched. The CDR3 loop spans 16 amino acids. Germline lookup yields CDR1 KGHSH and CDR2 LQKENI. The CDR3 DNA is TGTGCCAGCTCACCCTTGGGGACAGGGGGCAGCGAGACCCAGTACTTC. As protein: CASSPLGTGGSETQYF.

The chain employs TRBV5-1 and TRBJ2-1; 8 nucleotides line up with TRBD2. Germline CDR1 is SGHRS and CDR2 is YFSETQ. V was clipped by 0 bases and J by 7 bases; unmatched bases: 6. CDR3 length equals 15 residues. CDR3: CASSLGGGPHNEQFF. The CDR3 DNA is TGCGCCAGCAGCTTGGGCGGGGGGCCCCATAATGAGCAGTTCTTC.

This chain joins TRBV2 and TRBJ1-6; D is uncertain. The CDR3 is made up of 14 amino acids. The V and J ends lost 8 bases and 7 bases respectively, with 15 bases between them. Germline CDR1 reads SNHLY; CDR2 reads FYNNEI. This CDR3 reads CASQERFINSPLHF. Here the CDR3 DNA reads TGTGCCAGCCAGGAGCGGTTTATCAATTCACCCCTCCACTTT.

The chain has TRBV3-1 (or the pseudogene TRBV3-2) and TRBJ2-3, with TRBD1 matching 10 bases. V shed 5 bases, J shed 13 bases, and the junction held 6 bases outside the gene matches. CDR3 length: 12 amino acids. CDR1 is LGHDT, CDR2 YNNKEL, per germline (reference sequence). For the CDR3, the DNA is TGTGCCAGCAGCTACGGGACAGGGGAGGAGTATTTT. Translated, it gives CASSYGTGEEYF.

This chain uses TRBV6-5 with TRBJ2-1; 12 bases line up with TRBD2. The CDR3 extends over 15 amino acids. In germline, CDR1 is MNHEY, CDR2 SVGAGI. Trimming took 6 bases from V and 7 from J; bases not matched to a gene: 7. In nucleotides, the CDR3 is TGTGCCAGCAGCCCCCTAGCGGGAGGGCAAAATGAGCAGTTCTTC. Amino acids: CASSPLAGGQNEQFF.

This chain uses TRBV5-5 with TRBJ2-3; TRBD2 might be the D (5 bases). The germline V gene encodes CDR1 SGHKS and CDR2 YYEKEE (reference sequence). There are 16 residues in the CDR3. V was clipped by 2 bases and J by 0 bases, with 13 bases between them. The CDR3 region has the DNA TGTGCCAGCAGCTTCGGGCGGGCGGGTAGCACAGATACGCAGTATTTT. This encodes CASSFGRAGSTDTQYF.

V is TRBV27 and J is TRBJ1-1; 12 bases match TRBD1. This CDR3 comprises 18 residues. Germline V CDR1 and CDR2: MNHEY, SMNVEV (reference sequence). The ends lost 6 bases at V and 1 base at J; junction bases unmatched: 12. CDR3 sequence: CASRRRGQGASGNTEAFF. DNA of the CDR3: TGTGCCAGCAGGCGCCGGGGACAGGGGGCTTCTGGGAACACTGAAGCTTTCTTT.

This clone was seen only a few times. This rearrangement joins TRBV19 to TRBJ1-5; TRBD1 matches 9 bases. This CDR3 spans 15 amino acids. The V gene end was trimmed by 3 bases and the J gene end by 1 base; junction bases not matched to a gene: 1. The germline V gene has CDR1 LNHDA and CDR2 SQIVND (reference sequence). CDR3 loop: CASSITGGSNQPQHF. CDR3 sequence (DNA): TGTGCCAGTAGTATCACAGGGGGCAGCAATCAGCCCCAGCATTTT.

The V and J genes are TRBV6-2 or TRBV6-3 and TRBJ2-1, with no clear D. Germline V gene sequence: CDR1 MNHEY, CDR2 SVGEGT. With 5 bases removed from V and 7 bases from J, the gap between germline ends came to 6 bases. The CDR3 covers 11 residues. CDR3 protein: CASSPQNEQFF. The CDR3 nucleotides read TGTGCCAGCAGTCCCCAGAATGAGCAGTTCTTC.

In DNA, the CDR3 is TGTGCCAGCAGTTACCAGGGGCTGGCGAACACTGAAGCTTTCTTT. Protein: CASSYQGLANTEAFF. The chain has TRBV6-5 and TRBJ1-1, with a weak D call TRBD1 (6 bases). V was clipped by 2 bases and J by 1 base, with 11 bases between them. CDR1 MNHEY and CDR2 SVGAGI come from the germline V gene. The CDR3 covers 15 residues.

This chain uses TRBV9 with TRBJ1-2; 8 positions agree with TRBD1. Germline V gene sequence: CDR1 SGDLS, CDR2 YYNGEE. The junction had 9 bases not matched to a gene; V was cut back by 6 bases and J by 8 bases. CDR3 length: 13 amino acids. The DNA of the CDR3 is TGTGCCAGCAAAGACAGGGGCCAACTGGGCTACACCTTC. This sequence encodes CASKDRGQLGYTF.